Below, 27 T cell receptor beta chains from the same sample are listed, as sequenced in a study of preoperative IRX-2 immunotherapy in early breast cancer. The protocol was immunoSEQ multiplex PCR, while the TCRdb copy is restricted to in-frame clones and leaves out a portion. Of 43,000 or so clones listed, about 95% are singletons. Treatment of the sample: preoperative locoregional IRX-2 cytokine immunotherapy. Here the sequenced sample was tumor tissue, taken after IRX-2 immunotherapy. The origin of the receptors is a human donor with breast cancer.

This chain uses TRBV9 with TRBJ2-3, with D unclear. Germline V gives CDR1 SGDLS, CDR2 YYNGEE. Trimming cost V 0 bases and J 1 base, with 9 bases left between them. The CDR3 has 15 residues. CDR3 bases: TGTGCCAGCAGCGTAGGGTTATGGGGCACAGATACGCAGTATTTT. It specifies CASSVGLWGTDTQYF.

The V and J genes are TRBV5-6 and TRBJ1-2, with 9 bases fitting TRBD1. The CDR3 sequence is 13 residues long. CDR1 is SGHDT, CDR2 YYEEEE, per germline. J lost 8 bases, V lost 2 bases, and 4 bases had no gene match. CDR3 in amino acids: CASSLWDREGYTF. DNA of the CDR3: TGTGCCAGCAGCTTATGGGACAGGGAAGGCTACACCTTC.

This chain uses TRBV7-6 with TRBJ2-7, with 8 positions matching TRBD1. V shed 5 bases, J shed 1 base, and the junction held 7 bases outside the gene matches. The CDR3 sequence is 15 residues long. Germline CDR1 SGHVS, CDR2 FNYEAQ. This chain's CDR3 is CASSHRQGRSYEQYF. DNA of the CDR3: TGTGCCAGCAGCCACCGACAGGGGAGATCCTACGAGCAGTACTTC.

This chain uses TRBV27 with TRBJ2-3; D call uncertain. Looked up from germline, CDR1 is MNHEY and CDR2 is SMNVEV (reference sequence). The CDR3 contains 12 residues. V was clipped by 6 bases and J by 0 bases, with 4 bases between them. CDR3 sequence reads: CASSRSTDTQYF. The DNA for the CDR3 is TGTGCCAGCAGCCGAAGCACAGATACGCAGTATTTT.

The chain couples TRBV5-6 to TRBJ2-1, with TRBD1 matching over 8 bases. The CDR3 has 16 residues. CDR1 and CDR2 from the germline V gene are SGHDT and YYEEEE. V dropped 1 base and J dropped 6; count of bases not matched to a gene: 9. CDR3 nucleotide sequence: TGTGCCAGCAGCTTGCTCCGGGACAGGTTAAGCAATGAGCAGTTCTTC. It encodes CASSLLRDRLSNEQFF.

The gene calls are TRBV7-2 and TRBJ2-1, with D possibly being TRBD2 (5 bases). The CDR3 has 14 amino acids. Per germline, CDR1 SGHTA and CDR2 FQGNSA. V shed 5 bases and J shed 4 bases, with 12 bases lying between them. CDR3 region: CASSPGGGYNEQFF. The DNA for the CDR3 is TGTGCCAGCAGCCCTGGTGGAGGATACAATGAGCAGTTCTTC.

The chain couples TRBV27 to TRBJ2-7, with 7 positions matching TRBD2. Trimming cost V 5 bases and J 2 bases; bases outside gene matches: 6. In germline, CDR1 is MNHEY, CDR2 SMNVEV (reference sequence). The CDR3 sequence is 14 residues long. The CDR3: CASSPAGSPYEQYF. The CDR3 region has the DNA TGTGCCAGCAGTCCAGCGGGATCACCCTACGAGCAGTACTTC.

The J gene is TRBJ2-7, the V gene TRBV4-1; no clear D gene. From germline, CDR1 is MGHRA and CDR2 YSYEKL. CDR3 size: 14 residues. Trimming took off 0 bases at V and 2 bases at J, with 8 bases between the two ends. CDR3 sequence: CASSQEGWPYEQYF. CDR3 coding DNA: TGCGCCAGCAGCCAAGAAGGATGGCCCTACGAGCAGTACTTC.

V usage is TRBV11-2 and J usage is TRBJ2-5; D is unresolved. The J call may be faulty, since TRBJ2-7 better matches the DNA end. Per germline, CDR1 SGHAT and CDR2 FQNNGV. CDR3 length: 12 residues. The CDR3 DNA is TGTGCCAGCAGCCCTATGCCCTACGAGCAGTACTTC. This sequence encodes CASSPMPYEQYF.

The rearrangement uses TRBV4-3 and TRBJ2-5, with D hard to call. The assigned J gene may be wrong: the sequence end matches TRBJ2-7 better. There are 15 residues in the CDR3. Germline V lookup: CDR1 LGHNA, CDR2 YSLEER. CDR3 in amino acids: CASSHSPGPLYEQYF. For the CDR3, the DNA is TGCGCCAGCAGCCATTCCCCCGGGCCGCTCTACGAGCAGTACTTC.

The CDR3 bases are TGTGCCAGCACCCTTAACAGGGGCCGACCACCCCTCCACTTT. Encoded protein: CASTLNRGRPPLHF. This chain joins TRBV28 and TRBJ1-6, with 7 bases fitting TRBD1. The CDR3 is 14 residues long. CDR1 is MDHEN and CDR2 is SYDVKM in the germline V gene. V lost 7 bases, J lost 11 bases, and 11 bases stayed unmatched. Filled out from reference TRBV28 and TRBJ1-6, the complete variable domain reads DVKVTQSSRYLVKRTGEKVFLECVQDMDHENMFWYRQDPGLGLRLIYFSYDVKMKEKGDIPEGYSVSREKKERFSLILESASTNQTSMYLCASTLNRGRPPLHFGNGTRLTVT.

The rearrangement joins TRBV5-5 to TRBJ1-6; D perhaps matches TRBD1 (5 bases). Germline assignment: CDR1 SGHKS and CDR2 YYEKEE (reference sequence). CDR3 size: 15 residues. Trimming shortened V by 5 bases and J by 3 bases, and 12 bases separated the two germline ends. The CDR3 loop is CASSGTPLYNSPLHF. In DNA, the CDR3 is TGTGCCAGCAGTGGGACGCCGCTCTATAATTCACCCCTCCACTTT. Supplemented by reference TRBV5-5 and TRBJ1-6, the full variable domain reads DAGVTQSPTHLIKTRGQQVTLRCSPISGHKSVSWYQQVLGQGPQFIFQYYEKEERGRGNFPDRFSARQFPNYSSELNVNALLLGDSALYLCASSGTPLYNSPLHFGNGTRLTVT.

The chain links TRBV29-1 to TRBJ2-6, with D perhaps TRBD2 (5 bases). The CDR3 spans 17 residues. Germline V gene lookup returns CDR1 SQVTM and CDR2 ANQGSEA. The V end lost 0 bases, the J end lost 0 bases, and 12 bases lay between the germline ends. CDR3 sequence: CSVEDHTGDSGANVLTF. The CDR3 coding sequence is TGCAGCGTTGAAGATCACACCGGGGACTCTGGGGCCAACGTCCTGACTTTC.

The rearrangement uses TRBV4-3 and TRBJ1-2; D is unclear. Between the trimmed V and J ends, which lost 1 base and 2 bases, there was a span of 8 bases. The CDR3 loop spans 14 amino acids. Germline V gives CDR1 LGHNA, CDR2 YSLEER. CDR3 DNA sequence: TGCGCCAGCAGCCAAGGATGGCGCAACTATGGCTACACCTTC. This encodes CASSQGWRNYGYTF.

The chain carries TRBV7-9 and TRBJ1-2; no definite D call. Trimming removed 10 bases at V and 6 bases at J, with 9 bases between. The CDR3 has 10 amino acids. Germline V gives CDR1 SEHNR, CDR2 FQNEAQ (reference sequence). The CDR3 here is CATGFDGYTF. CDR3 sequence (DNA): TGTGCCACAGGATTCGATGGCTACACCTTC.

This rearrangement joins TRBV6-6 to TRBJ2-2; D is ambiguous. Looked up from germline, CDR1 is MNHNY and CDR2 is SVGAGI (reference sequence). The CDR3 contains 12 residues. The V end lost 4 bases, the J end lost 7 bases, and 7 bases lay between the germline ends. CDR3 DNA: TGTGCCAGCAGTTTGAGCGACGGGGAGCTGTTTTTT. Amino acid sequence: CASSLSDGELFF.

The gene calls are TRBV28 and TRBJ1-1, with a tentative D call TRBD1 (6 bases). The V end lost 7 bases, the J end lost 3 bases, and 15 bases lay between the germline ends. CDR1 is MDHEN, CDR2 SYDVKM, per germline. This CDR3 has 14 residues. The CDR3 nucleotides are TGTGCCAGCACCCCACAGGGTTATTACACTGAAGCTTTCTTT. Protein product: CASTPQGYYTEAFF.

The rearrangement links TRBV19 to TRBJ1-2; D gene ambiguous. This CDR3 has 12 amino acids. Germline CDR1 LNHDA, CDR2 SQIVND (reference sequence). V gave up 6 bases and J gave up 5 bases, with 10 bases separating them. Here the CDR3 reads CASSRDHYGYTF. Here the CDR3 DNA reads TGTGCCAGTAGCCGAGACCATTATGGCTACACCTTC. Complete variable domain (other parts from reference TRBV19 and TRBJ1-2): DGGITQSPKYLFRKEGQNVTLSCEQNLNHDAMYWYRQDPGQGLRLIYYSQIVNDFQKGDIAEGYSVSREKKESFPLTVTSAQKNPTAFYLCASSRDHYGYTFGSGTRLTVV.

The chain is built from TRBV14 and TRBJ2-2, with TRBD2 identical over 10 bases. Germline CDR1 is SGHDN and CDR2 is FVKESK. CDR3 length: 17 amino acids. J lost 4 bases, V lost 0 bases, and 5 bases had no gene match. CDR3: CASSQELLAGLTGELFF. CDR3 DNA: TGTGCCAGCAGCCAAGAATTACTAGCGGGACTCACCGGGGAGCTGTTTTTT.

In DNA, the CDR3 is TGTGCCAGCAGCTTAATTGCCGGGACACTGAACACTGAAGCTTTCTTT. Translation: CASSLIAGTLNTEAFF. The V gene is TRBV7-6, the J gene TRBJ1-1; D perhaps matches TRBD1 (6 bases). Trimming stripped 2 bases from V and 0 bases from J, with 13 bases between. Germline CDR1 and CDR2: SGHVS and FNYEAQ. The CDR3 is made up of 16 amino acids.

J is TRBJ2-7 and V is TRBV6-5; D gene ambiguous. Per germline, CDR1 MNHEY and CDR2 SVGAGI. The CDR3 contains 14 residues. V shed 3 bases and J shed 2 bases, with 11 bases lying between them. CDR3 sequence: CASSYWGSPYEQYF. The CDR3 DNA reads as TGTGCCAGCAGTTATTGGGGTAGCCCCTACGAGCAGTACTTC.

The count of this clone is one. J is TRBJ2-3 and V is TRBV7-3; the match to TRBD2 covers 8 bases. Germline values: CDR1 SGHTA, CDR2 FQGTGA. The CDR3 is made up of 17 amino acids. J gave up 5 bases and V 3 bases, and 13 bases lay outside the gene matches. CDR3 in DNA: TGTGCCAGCAGCTTGGCTCCTAGCGGGCCGGGTGTAGATACGCAGTATTTT. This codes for CASSLAPSGPGVDTQYF.

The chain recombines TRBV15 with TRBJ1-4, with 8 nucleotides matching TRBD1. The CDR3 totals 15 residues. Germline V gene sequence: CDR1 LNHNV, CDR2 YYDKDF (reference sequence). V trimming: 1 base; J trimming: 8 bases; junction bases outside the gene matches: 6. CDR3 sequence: CATSRAWTGREKLFF. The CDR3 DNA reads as TGTGCCACCAGCAGAGCTTGGACAGGGCGAGAAAAACTGTTTTTT.

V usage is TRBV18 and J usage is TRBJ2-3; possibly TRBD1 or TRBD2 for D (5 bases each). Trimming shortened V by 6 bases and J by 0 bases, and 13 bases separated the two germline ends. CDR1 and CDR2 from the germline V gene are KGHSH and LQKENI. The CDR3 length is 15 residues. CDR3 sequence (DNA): TGTGCCAGCTCGTCTCGGGACGGGAGCACAGATACGCAGTATTTT. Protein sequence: CASSSRDGSTDTQYF.

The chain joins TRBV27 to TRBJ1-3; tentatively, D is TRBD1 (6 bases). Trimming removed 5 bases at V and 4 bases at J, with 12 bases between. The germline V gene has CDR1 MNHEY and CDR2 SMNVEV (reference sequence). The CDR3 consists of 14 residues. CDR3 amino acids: CASSQGGPGNTIYF. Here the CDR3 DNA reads TGTGCCAGCAGTCAAGGGGGTCCCGGAAACACCATATATTTT.

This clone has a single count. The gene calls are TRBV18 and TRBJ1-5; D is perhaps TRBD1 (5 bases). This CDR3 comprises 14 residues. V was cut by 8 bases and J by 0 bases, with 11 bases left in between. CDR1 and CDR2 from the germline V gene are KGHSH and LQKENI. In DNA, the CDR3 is TGTGCCAGCACGAGGGGTTTTAGCAATCAGCCCCAGCATTTT. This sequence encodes CASTRGFSNQPQHF. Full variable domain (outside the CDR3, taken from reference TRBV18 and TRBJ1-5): NAGVMQNPRHLVRRRGQEARLRCSPMKGHSHVYWYRQLPEEGLKFMVYLQKENIIDESGMPKERFSAEFPKEGPSILRIQQVVRGDSAAYFCASTRGFSNQPQHFGDGTRLSIL.

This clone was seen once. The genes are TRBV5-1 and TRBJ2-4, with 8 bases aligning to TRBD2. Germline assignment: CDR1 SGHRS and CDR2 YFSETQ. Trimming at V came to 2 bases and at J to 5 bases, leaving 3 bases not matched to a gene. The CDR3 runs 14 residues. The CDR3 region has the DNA TGCGCCAGCAGCTTTAGCGGGGTTGAAAACATTCAGTACTTC. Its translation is CASSFSGVENIQYF.